The clone carrying this T cell receptor beta chain was seen at least ten times. This entry belongs to a study of spatial heterogeneity in lung cancer. The time point is: sample taken at primary tumor resection. The sequenced material consisted of unsorted whole RNA from tumor, nontumor lung or frozen PBMC. The ends lost 4 bases at V and 7 bases at J; junction bases unmatched: 13. The V gene's germline CDR1 is DFQATT and CDR2 SNEGSKA (reference sequence). The CDR3 totals 15 residues. TCRdb recomputed calls from the 5' RACE reads with MiXCR, one row per CDR3 protein. The sample consists of about 39,000 distinct CDR3 sequences, roughly 6% of them appearing once.

The specimen comprised PBMCs, sampled at surgery. This rearrangement joins TRBV20-1 to TRBJ2-3; 8 nucleotides align to TRBD1. The sequence was collected from a male donor with early-stage non-small cell lung cancer. The CDR3 is CSAKGRGRGQYTQYF. Written as DNA, the CDR3 is TGCAGTGCTAAGGGACGGGGCAGGGGGCAGTATACGCAGTATTTT.